This T cell receptor (beta chain) derives from a study of blood T cell repertoires in COVID-19. Study background: COVID-19 samples collected from the United States, Italy and Spain covered acute and convalescent phases. From T cells, B-cell-depleted T cells, or PBMCs came the material, which was cDNA or gDNA.

How the authors handled the data: For nucleated cells, counts were estimated from reference gene primer amplification. Clones were read by immunoSEQ multiplex PCR, and TCRdb kept only the in-frame ones, dropping some. V, J and clone size are taken as reported in that table, and D and trimming were inferred from the DNA itself. Among about 25,000 clones listed, around 85% were seen once. This CDR3 comprises 16 residues. CDR1 SEHNR and CDR2 FQNEAQ come from the germline V gene (reference sequence). V gave up 8 bases and J gave up 6 bases; unmatched junction bases: 15. The sequencing input was peripheral blood. The TCR was taken from a man aged 50-60 years with active or convalescent COVID-19. This sequence joins TRBV7-9 and TRBJ2-1; TRBD1 aligns across 8 bases. CDR3 in amino acids: CASLGSWGQVFNEQFF. The CDR3 nucleotides read TGTGCCAGCTTAGGTTCGTGGGGACAGGTGTTCAATGAGCAGTTCTTC.